The 28 T cell receptor beta chains below all came from one sample that was sequenced in a study of OX40 agonist ivuxolimab in advanced cancers. The repertoire was sequenced with immunoSEQ multiplex PCR; TCRdb's copy has only in-frame clones and lacks some. The sample yields 95,000 to 100,000 clones, roughly 91% seen once. The starting material was CD4+ or CD8+ T cells sorted from blood, obtained in a trial of the OX40 agonist ivuxolimab. The source is an adult with an advanced solid tumor such as melanoma, head and neck, liver or kidney cancer.

For the CDR3, the DNA is TGTGCCAGCGGTACAGGGAGGGTTTCCTACGAGCAGTACTTC. It specifies CASGTGRVSYEQYF. V usage is TRBV27 and J usage is TRBJ2-7; tentatively, D is TRBD2 (7 bases). Trimming cost V 8 bases and J 1 base, with 15 bases left between them. Germline V gene sequence: CDR1 MNHEY, CDR2 SMNVEV (reference sequence). The CDR3 consists of 14 residues.

This chain uses TRBV27 with TRBJ1-2; weak D call: TRBD1 (6 bases). V was pared by 3 bases and J by 8 bases, with 13 bases between. The CDR3 totals 13 residues. CDR1 MNHEY and CDR2 SMNVEV come from the germline V gene (reference sequence). This chain's CDR3 is CASSFGGAGGYTF. DNA for the CDR3: TGTGCCAGCAGTTTTGGGGGGGCCGGGGGCTACACCTTC.

This chain connects TRBV9 to TRBJ2-2; 10 bases fit TRBD2. CDR1 and CDR2 (germline): SGDLS, YYNGEE. V was pared by 4 bases and J by 7 bases, with 19 bases of the junction left unmatched. The CDR3 runs to 19 residues. The CDR3 reads CASSPPAASGGTRGGELFF. In DNA, the CDR3 is TGTGCCAGCAGCCCCCCCGCGGCTAGCGGGGGCACGAGGGGCGGGGAGCTGTTTTTT.

The J gene is TRBJ1-2, the V gene TRBV11-3, with D unclear. Trimming removed 2 bases from V and 4 bases from J, with 14 bases in between. The CDR3 has 15 residues. Germline V gene lookup returns CDR1 SGHNT and CDR2 YENEEA. CDR3: CASSLRQGSGYGYTF. Here the CDR3 DNA reads TGTGCCAGCAGCTTAAGGCAAGGATCGGGCTATGGCTACACCTTC.

This clone has just one count. J is TRBJ2-3 and V is TRBV2, with 12 bases fitting TRBD2. J gave up 15 bases and V 5 bases, and 6 bases lay outside the gene matches. Germline V gives CDR1 SNHLY, CDR2 FYNNEI. The CDR3 is made up of 12 amino acids. The CDR3 nucleotides read TGTGCCAGCAGTTCTAGCGGGAGGGCATATTATTTT. Translating it yields CASSSSGRAYYF.

The chain combines TRBV4-3 with TRBJ2-2; D is unresolved. The V gene lost 0 bases and the J gene lost 5 bases, with 16 bases spanning the gap. The CDR3 sequence is 17 residues long. CDR1 is LGHNA, CDR2 YSLEER, per germline. CDR3 DNA: TGCGCCAGCAGCCAAGAATTCCGGGTTTTTGGTACCGGGGAGCTGTTTTTT. It yields the protein CASSQEFRVFGTGELFF.

The V call is TRBV19, the J call TRBJ1-5, with no clear D. V lost 5 bases and J lost 3, with 14 bases in between. CDR3 length: 15 residues. Germline loops: CDR1 LNHDA, CDR2 SQIVND (reference sequence). The CDR3 bases are TGTGCCAGTAGTTTTTACGGTAAATACAATCAGCCCCAGCATTTT. Protein product: CASSFYGKYNQPQHF. The entire variable domain, with the rest obtained from reference TRBV19 and TRBJ1-5, is as follows: DGGITQSPKYLFRKEGQNVTLSCEQNLNHDAMYWYRQDPGQGLRLIYYSQIVNDFQKGDIAEGYSVSREKKESFPLTVTSAQKNPTAFYLCASSFYGKYNQPQHFGDGTRLSIL.

This chain joins TRBV11-1 and TRBJ2-3; the match to TRBD2 covers 9 bases. This CDR3 region has 16 residues. The germline CDR1 and CDR2 sequences are SGHAT and FQDESV (reference sequence). Trimming took 1 base from V and 0 from J; bases not matched to a gene: 2. The DNA of the CDR3 is TGTGCCAGCAGCTTAGTCACTAGCGGGAGCACAGATACGCAGTATTTT. Protein sequence: CASSLVTSGSTDTQYF.

The genes are TRBV5-6 and TRBJ1-2; D may be TRBD1 (5 bases). CDR3 length: 13 residues. The germline CDR1 and CDR2 sequences are SGHDT and YYEEEE. The V and J ends lost 2 bases and 8 bases respectively, with 13 bases between them. DNA for the CDR3: TGTGCCAGCAGCTTCGCAGGGACTGGAGGCTACACCTTC. It codes for CASSFAGTGGYTF.

V and J are TRBV4-3 and TRBJ2-1; 7 positions agree with TRBD2. J was trimmed by 7 bases and V by 4 bases; bases with no gene match: 13. From germline, CDR1 is LGHNA and CDR2 YSLEER. The CDR3 is 16 residues long. The CDR3 DNA reads as TGCGCCAGCAGCCGGACTAGGCTTTCGGGTCTGAATGAGCAGTTCTTC. It encodes CASSRTRLSGLNEQFF.

The chain carries TRBV29-1 and TRBJ2-5, with D possibly TRBD2 on 6 matching bases. V dropped 1 base and J dropped 8 bases, with 14 bases sitting between them. Germline V gives CDR1 SQVTM, CDR2 ANQGSEA. This CDR3 is 13 amino acids long. The CDR3 DNA sequence: TGCAGCGTTGAAGCAGGGTCCGGGGGAACCCAGTACTTC. As protein: CSVEAGSGGTQYF.

The chain has TRBV15 and TRBJ2-1; D gene unclear. The V end lost 0 bases, the J end lost 8 bases, and 14 bases lay between the germline ends. This CDR3 has 15 amino acids. Germline V CDR1 and CDR2: LNHNV, YYDKDF (reference sequence). The CDR3 DNA follows: TGTGCCACCAGCAGAGATGCCCTACTCGCCGATGAGCAGTTCTTC. Protein product: CATSRDALLADEQFF.

CDR3 DNA: TGTGCCTGGCGGGACAGGGGAGTAGTTGAAAAACTGTTTTTT. Amino acid sequence: CAWRDRGVVEKLFF. The J gene is TRBJ1-4, the V gene TRBV30, with 10 bases identical to TRBD1. The germline V gene encodes CDR1 GTSNPN and CDR2 SVGIG (reference sequence). CDR3 length: 14 amino acids. Unmatched junction bases numbered 7, after V lost 5 bases and J lost 7 bases.

V is TRBV10-2 and J is TRBJ1-6; D is uncertain. Germline CDR1 is WSHSY and CDR2 is SAAADI. V lost 3 bases, J lost 0 bases, and 12 bases lay in between. The CDR3 totals 17 residues. The CDR3 protein is CASSDVDPSSYNSPLHF. CDR3 nucleotides: TGCGCCAGCAGTGATGTGGATCCTAGCTCCTATAATTCACCCCTCCACTTT.

The chain employs TRBV4-2 and TRBJ1-2, with D possibly being TRBD1 (6 bases). The CDR3 totals 15 residues. The ends were cut back, 0 bases at V and 7 bases at J, with 15 bases in the middle. Germline assignment: CDR1 LGHNA and CDR2 YNFKEQ. CDR3 in DNA: TGTGCCAGCAGCCAAGATCAGGGGAGGGAGGGTGGCTACACCTTC. Its translation: CASSQDQGREGGYTF.

The V call is TRBV7-2, the J call TRBJ2-3; the match to TRBD1 covers 8 bases. V was clipped by 5 bases and J by 1 base; unmatched bases: 8. The CDR3 length is 16 residues. Germline CDR1 reads SGHTA; CDR2 reads FQGNSA. The CDR3 is CASSARQGARTDTQYF. In DNA, the CDR3 is TGTGCCAGCAGCGCCCGGCAGGGGGCCCGCACAGATACGCAGTATTTT.

The rearrangement uses TRBV6-5 and TRBJ1-1; D is perhaps TRBD1 (5 bases). Germline loops: CDR1 MNHEY, CDR2 SVGAGI. V lost 5 bases to trimming and J lost 7 bases, with 14 bases between them. The CDR3 is 13 residues long. For the CDR3, the DNA is TGTGCCAGCAGTCGGGGACTCGGAGGTGAAGCTTTCTTT. The encoded protein is CASSRGLGGEAFF.

The V gene is TRBV2, the J gene TRBJ2-1; TRBD1 aligns across 7 bases. V was clipped by 5 bases and J by 12 bases; unmatched bases: 10. Germline loops: CDR1 SNHLY, CDR2 FYNNEI. This CDR3 has 13 residues. The DNA for the CDR3 is TGTGCCAGCAGTCGGGACAGCCTATTTCGGCAGTTCTTC. Translating gives CASSRDSLFRQFF.

V is TRBV30 and J is TRBJ2-5, with TRBD2 identical over 12 bases. Germline values: CDR1 GTSNPN, CDR2 SVGIG (reference sequence). J gave up 5 bases and V 1 base, and 5 bases lay outside the gene matches. The CDR3 extends over 15 amino acids. CDR3 sequence: CAWSGLAGVGETQYF. The CDR3 DNA follows: TGTGCCTGGAGTGGACTAGCGGGAGTAGGGGAGACCCAGTACTTC.

The chain employs TRBV5-8 and TRBJ2-3, with D possibly TRBD1 on 5 matching bases. Looked up from germline, CDR1 is SGHTS and CDR2 is YDEGEE. Trimming left V 3 bases short and J 2 bases short, with 16 bases between. The CDR3 runs 16 residues. Here the CDR3 reads CASSSPDTSLTDTQYF. CDR3 coding DNA: TGTGCCAGCAGCTCACCGGACACCAGCCTCACAGATACGCAGTATTTT.

The rearrangement joins TRBV14 to TRBJ2-1, with 7 bases that match TRBD1. Germline CDR1 reads SGHDN; CDR2 reads FVKESK. The CDR3 contains 13 residues. Trimming at V came to 8 bases and at J to 7 bases, leaving 8 bases not matched to a gene. CDR3 DNA sequence: TGTGCCAGCGAACGGGGCAGGGGGAATGAGCAGTTCTTC. Translation gives CASERGRGNEQFF.

V and J are TRBV2 and TRBJ2-5; D possibly corresponds to TRBD1 (5 bases). This CDR3 spans 15 amino acids. CDR1 is SNHLY, CDR2 FYNNEI, per germline. Deletions cut 7 bases from V and 1 base from J, with 16 bases between. CDR3 in amino acids: CASNPGPAFQETQYF. DNA for the CDR3: TGTGCCAGCAACCCAGGGCCCGCGTTCCAAGAGACCCAGTACTTC. The full variable domain, rest sourced from reference TRBV2 and TRBJ2-5, is EPEVTQTPSHQVTQMGQEVILRCVPISNHLYFYWYRQILGQKVEFLVSFYNNEISEKSEIFDDQFSVERPDGSNFTLKIRSTKLEDSAMYFCASNPGPAFQETQYFGPGTRLLVL.

DNA of the CDR3: TGCAGCGTTGCCGGGACTGACCCCTACGAGCAGTACTTC. This encodes CSVAGTDPYEQYF. This sequence joins TRBV29-1 and TRBJ2-7; D perhaps matches TRBD2 (6 bases). From germline, CDR1 is SQVTM and CDR2 ANQGSEA. V dropped 4 bases and J dropped 2 bases, with 12 bases sitting between them. The CDR3 sequence is 13 residues long.

The chain recombines TRBV5-1 with TRBJ2-3; D is unresolved. Between the trimmed V and J ends, which lost 0 bases and 0 bases, there was a span of 11 bases. Germline values: CDR1 SGHRS, CDR2 YFSETQ. The CDR3 consists of 16 residues. Written as DNA, the CDR3 is TGCGCCAGCAGCTTGGGGCCGGAAGCTAGCACAGATACGCAGTATTTT. Its translation is CASSLGPEASTDTQYF.

V and J are TRBV5-1 and TRBJ1-1, with a tentative D call TRBD1 (6 bases). The length of the CDR3 is 15 residues. From germline, CDR1 is SGHRS and CDR2 YFSETQ. V was shortened by 0 bases and J by 4 bases, with 13 bases between the two germline ends. The CDR3 spells CASSLGGQGSTEAFF. The CDR3 DNA sequence: TGCGCCAGCAGCTTGGGAGGGCAGGGGAGCACTGAAGCTTTCTTT.

The J gene is TRBJ1-6, the V gene TRBV7-6, with D perhaps matching TRBD1 (6 bases). Trimming stripped 1 base from V and 7 bases from J, with 11 bases between. In germline, CDR1 is SGHVS, CDR2 FNYEAQ. The CDR3 is 15 amino acids. CDR3 nucleotides: TGTGCCAGCAGCTTAGTGGGTCAGGGGAATTCACCCCTCCACTTT. Residues: CASSLVGQGNSPLHF. Combining the CDR3 with reference TRBV7-6 and TRBJ1-6 gives the whole variable domain GAGVSQSPRYKVTKRGQDVALRCDPISGHVSLYWYRQALGQGPEFLTYFNYEAQQDKSGLPNDRFSAERPEGSISTLTIQRTEQRDSAMYRCASSLVGQGNSPLHFGNGTRLTVT.

The rearrangement uses TRBV2 and TRBJ2-3; no clear D gene. CDR3 length: 12 amino acids. Deletions cut 1 base from V and 6 bases from J, with 5 bases between. CDR1 and CDR2 (germline): SNHLY, FYNNEI. The CDR3 reads CASSEGTDTQYF. The DNA of the CDR3 is TGTGCCAGCAGTGAAGGGACGGATACGCAGTATTTT.

This rearrangement joins TRBV7-2 to TRBJ2-1, with 9 bases fitting TRBD2. This CDR3 comprises 17 residues. Germline V CDR1 and CDR2: SGHTA, FQGNSA. J lost 2 bases, V lost 5 bases, and 10 bases had no gene match. The CDR3 region is CASSRRSGRWTYNEQFF. The CDR3 coding sequence is TGTGCCAGCAGCCGTAGGAGCGGGAGGTGGACCTACAATGAGCAGTTCTTC.